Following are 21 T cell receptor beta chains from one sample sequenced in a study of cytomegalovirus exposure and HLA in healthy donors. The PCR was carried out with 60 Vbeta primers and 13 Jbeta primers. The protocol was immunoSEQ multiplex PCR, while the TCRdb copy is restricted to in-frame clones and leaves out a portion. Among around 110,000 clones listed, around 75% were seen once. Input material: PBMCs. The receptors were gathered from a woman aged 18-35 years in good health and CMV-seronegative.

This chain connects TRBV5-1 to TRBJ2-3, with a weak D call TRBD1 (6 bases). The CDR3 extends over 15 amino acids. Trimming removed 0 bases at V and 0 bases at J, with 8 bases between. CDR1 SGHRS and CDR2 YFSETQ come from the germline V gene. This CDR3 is CASSLGQGSTDTQYF. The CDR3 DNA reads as TGCGCCAGCAGCTTGGGTCAGGGGAGCACAGATACGCAGTATTTT. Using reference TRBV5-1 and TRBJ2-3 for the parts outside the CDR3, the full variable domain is KAGVTQTPRYLIKTRGQQVTLSCSPISGHRSVSWYQQTPGQGLQFLFEYFSETQRNKGNFPGRFSGRQFSNSRSEMNVSTLELGDSALYLCASSLGQGSTDTQYFGPGTRLTVL.

DNA of the CDR3: TGTGCCTGGAGTACTCCCCAGGACTATAAGTACGAGCAGTACTTC. It encodes CAWSTPQDYKYEQYF. The chain carries TRBV30 and TRBJ2-7; perhaps TRBD2 as D (6 bases). V was cut by 2 bases and J by 4 bases, with 18 bases left in between. CDR1 is GTSNPN and CDR2 is SVGIG in the germline V gene (reference sequence). This CDR3 is built from 15 residues.

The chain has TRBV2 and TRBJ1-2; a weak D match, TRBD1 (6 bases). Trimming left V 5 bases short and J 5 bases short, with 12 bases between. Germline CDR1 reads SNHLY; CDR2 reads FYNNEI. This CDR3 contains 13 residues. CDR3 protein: CASSPGQGYGYTF. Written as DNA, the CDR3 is TGTGCCAGCAGTCCCGGGCAGGGGTATGGCTACACCTTC.

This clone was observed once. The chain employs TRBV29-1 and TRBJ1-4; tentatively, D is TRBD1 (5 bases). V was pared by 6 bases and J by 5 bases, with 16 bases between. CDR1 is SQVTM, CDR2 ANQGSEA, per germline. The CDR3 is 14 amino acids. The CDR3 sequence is CSVRKMGLNEKLFF. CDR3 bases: TGCAGCGTCCGAAAGATGGGACTCAATGAAAAACTGTTTTTT.

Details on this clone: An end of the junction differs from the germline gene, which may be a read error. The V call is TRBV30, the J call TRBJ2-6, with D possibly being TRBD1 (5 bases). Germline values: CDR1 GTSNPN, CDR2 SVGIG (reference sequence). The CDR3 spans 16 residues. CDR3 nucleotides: TGTGCCTGGAGTAGGACCAGGCTTCCTGGGGCCAACGTCCTGACCTTC. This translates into CAWSRTRLPGANVLTF.

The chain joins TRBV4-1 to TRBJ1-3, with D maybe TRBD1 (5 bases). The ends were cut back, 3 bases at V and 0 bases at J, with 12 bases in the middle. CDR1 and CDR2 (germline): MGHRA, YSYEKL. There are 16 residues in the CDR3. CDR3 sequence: CASSHSRQNSGNTIYF. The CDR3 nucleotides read TGCGCCAGCAGCCATTCCCGACAGAACTCTGGAAACACCATATATTTT.

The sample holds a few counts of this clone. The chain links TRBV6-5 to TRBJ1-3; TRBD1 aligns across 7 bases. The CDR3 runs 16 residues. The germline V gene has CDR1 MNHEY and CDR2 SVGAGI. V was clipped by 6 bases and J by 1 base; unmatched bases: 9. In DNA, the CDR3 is TGTGCCAGCAGCTACGACAGGGCCCTATCTGGAAACACCATATATTTT. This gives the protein CASSYDRALSGNTIYF.

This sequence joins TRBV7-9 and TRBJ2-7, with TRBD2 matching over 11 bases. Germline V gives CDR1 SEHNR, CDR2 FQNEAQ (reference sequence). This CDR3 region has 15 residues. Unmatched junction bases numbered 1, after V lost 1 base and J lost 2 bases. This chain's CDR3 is CASSLVAGGTYEQYF. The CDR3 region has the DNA TGTGCCAGCAGCTTAGTAGCGGGGGGGACCTACGAGCAGTACTTC. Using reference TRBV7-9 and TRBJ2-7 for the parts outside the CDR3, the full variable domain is DTGVSQNPRHKITKRGQNVTFRCDPISEHNRLYWYRQTLGQGPEFLTYFQNEAQLEKSRLLSDRFSAERPKGSFSTLEIQRTEQGDSAMYLCASSLVAGGTYEQYFGPGTRLTVT.

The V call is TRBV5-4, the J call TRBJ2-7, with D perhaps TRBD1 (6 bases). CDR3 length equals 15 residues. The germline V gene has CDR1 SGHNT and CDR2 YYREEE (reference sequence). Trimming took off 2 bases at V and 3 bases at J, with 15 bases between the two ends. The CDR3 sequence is CASSFEGTRYYEQYF. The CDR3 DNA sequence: TGTGCCAGCAGCTTTGAGGGGACACGGTACTACGAGCAGTACTTC.

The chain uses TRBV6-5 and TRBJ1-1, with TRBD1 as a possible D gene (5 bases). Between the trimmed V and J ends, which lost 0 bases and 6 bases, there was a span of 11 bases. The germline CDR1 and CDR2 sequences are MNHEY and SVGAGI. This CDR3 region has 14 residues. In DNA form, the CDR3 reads TGTGCCAGCAGTTACTCGAGTGGGGGGGCTGAAGCTTTCTTT. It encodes CASSYSSGGAEAFF.

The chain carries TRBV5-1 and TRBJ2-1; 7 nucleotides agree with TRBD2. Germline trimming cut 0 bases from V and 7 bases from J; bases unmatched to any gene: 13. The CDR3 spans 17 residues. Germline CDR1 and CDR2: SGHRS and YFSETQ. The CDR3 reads CASSLAAGVPLGNEQFF. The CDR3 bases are TGCGCCAGCAGCTTGGCGGCGGGAGTGCCCCTTGGGAATGAGCAGTTCTTC.

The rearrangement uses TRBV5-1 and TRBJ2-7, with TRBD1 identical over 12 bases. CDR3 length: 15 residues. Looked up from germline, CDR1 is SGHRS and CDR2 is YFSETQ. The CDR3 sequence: CATKQGTGGTYEQYF. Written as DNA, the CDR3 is TGCGCGACCAAGCAAGGGACAGGGGGCACCTACGAGCAGTACTTC.

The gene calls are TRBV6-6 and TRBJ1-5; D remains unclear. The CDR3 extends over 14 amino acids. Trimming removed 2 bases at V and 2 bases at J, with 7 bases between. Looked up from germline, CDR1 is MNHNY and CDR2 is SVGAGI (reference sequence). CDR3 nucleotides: TGTGCCAGCAGTTACGACGGGGGCAATCAGCCCCAGCATTTT. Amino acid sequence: CASSYDGGNQPQHF.

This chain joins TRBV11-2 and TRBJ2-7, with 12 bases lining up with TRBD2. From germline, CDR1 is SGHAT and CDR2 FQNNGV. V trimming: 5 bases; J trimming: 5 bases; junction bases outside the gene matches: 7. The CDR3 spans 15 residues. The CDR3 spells CASSLRTSGVHEQYF. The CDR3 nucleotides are TGTGCCAGCAGCCTACGGACTAGCGGGGTCCACGAGCAGTACTTC.

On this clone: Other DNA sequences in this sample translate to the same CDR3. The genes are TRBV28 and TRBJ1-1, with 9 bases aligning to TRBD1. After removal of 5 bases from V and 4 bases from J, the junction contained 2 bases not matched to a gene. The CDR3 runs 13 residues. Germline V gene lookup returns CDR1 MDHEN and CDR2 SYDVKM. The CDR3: CASSLTGGTEAFF. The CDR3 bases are TGTGCCAGCAGTCTGACAGGGGGCACTGAAGCTTTCTTT.

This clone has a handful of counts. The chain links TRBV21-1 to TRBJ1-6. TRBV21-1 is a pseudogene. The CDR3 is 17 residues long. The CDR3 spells CASMGLGRGSYNSPLHF. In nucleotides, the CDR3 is TGTGCCAGCATGGGCCTAGGGAGGGGATCCTATAATTCACCCCTCCACTTT.

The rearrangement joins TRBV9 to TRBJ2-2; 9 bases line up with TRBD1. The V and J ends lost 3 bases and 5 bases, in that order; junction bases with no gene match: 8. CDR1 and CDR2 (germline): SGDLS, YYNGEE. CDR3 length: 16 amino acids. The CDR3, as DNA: TGTGCCAGCAGCGGCCGGGACAGGGCCATAACCGGGGAGCTGTTTTTT. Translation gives CASSGRDRAITGELFF.

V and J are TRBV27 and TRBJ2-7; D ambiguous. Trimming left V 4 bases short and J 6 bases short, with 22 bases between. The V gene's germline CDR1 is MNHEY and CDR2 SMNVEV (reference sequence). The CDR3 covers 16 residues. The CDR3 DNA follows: TGTGCCAGCAGTTCGAATTTCCTAAAGTATCGTCTCGAGCAGTACTTC. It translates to CASSSNFLKYRLEQYF.

CDR3 amino acids: CASSLVFPTGDRSYEQYF. As DNA, the CDR3 is TGTGCCAGCAGCTTAGTATTCCCCACAGGGGACCGCTCCTACGAGCAGTACTTC. The chain combines TRBV7-8 with TRBJ2-7; the match to TRBD1 covers 7 bases. Trimming took 1 base from V and 0 from J; bases not matched to a gene: 12. Per germline, CDR1 SGHVS and CDR2 FQNEAQ. The CDR3 extends over 18 amino acids.

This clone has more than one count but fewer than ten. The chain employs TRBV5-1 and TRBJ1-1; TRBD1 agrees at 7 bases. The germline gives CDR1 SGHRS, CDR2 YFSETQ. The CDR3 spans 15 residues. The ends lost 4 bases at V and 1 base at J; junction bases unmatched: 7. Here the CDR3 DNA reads TGCGCCAGCAGCCCAGGCGGACAGGAGAACACTGAAGCTTTCTTT. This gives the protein CASSPGGQENTEAFF. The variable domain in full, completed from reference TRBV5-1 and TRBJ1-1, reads KAGVTQTPRYLIKTRGQQVTLSCSPISGHRSVSWYQQTPGQGLQFLFEYFSETQRNKGNFPGRFSGRQFSNSRSEMNVSTLELGDSALYLCASSPGGQENTEAFFGQGTRLTVV.

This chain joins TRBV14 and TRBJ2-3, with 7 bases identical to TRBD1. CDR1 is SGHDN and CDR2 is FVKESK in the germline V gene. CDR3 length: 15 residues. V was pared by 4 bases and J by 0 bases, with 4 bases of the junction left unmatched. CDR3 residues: CASSRGQASTDTQYF. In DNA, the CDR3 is TGTGCCAGCAGCCGAGGACAGGCTAGCACAGATACGCAGTATTTT.